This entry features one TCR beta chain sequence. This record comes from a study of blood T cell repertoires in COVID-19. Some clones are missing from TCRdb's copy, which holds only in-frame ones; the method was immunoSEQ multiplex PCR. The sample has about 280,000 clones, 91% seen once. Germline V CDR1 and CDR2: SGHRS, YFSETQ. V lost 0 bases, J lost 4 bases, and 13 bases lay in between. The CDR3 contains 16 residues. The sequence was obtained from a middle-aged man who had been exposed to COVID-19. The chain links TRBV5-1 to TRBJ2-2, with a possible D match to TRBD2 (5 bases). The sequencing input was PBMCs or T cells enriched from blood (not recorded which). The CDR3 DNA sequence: TGCGCCAGCAGCTTGGTATCCGGGATCGGCACCGGGGAGCTGTTTTTT. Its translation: CASSLVSGIGTGELFF.